The 3 T cell receptor beta chains presented below share a single source sample, sequenced in a study of T-cell reconstitution after alpha-beta-depleted transplantation in children. Unique molecular identifiers were incorporated into the prepared TCRbeta library. MiXCR, run by TCRdb on the PCR reads, gives a single entry per CDR3 protein. The sample has hundreds of thousands of distinct CDR3 sequences; about 23% are singletons. This specimen was PBMCs, mostly from graft donor cells, taken 360 days after TCRalphabeta/CD19-depleted stem cell transplant. All receptors come from a boy under two years old who had a stem cell transplant for acute myeloid leukemia, so the T cells may come from the graft donor.

The rearrangement links TRBV9 to TRBJ2-1; 12 bases fit TRBD2. Germline CDR1 reads SGDLS; CDR2 reads YYNGEE. Losses at the gene ends were 4 bases for V and 8 bases for J; bases not matched to a gene: 10. There are 16 residues in the CDR3. DNA of the CDR3: TGTGCCAGCAGCCGACTAGCGGGGGCCGGGGGAGATGAGCAGTTCTTC. Amino acids: CASSRLAGAGGDEQFF.

The chain uses TRBV5-4 and TRBJ2-5, with a tentative D call TRBD2 (6 bases). The germline V and J ends were trimmed by 6 bases and 5 bases, with 17 bases remaining between them. Germline V gene lookup returns CDR1 SGHNT and CDR2 YYREEE (reference sequence). The CDR3 contains 14 residues. As DNA, the CDR3 is TGTGCCAGCACCGTTGGCAGGGAGGAGGAGACCCAGTACTTC. Amino acid sequence: CASTVGREEETQYF.

J is TRBJ2-3 and V is TRBV6-1, with no clear D. The germline gives CDR1 MNHNS, CDR2 SASEGT. The V end was cut by 11 bases, the J end by 4 bases, with 16 bases between. The CDR3 runs 13 residues. CDR3 residues: CASLQAGSDTQYF. DNA of the CDR3: TGTGCCTCCCTTCAGGCCGGCTCAGATACGCAGTATTTT.